Below are 24 T cell receptor beta chains sequenced from a single sample in a study of T cell responses to AZD1222 COVID-19 vaccine. The table came from immunoSEQ multiplex PCR; TCRdb's copy has only in-frame clones and leaves some out. The repertoire has just over 150,000 clones, 90% of them found once; the top ten carry less than 2%. Material: peripheral blood, obtained on day 0 of AZD1222 vaccination. The receptors were sampled from an adult in good health.

The V and J genes are TRBV15 and TRBJ2-7; 7 nucleotides line up with TRBD1. CDR3 length: 15 residues. Germline trimming cut 5 bases from V and 2 bases from J; bases unmatched to any gene: 9. Germline V CDR1 and CDR2: LNHNV, YYDKDF (reference sequence). In nucleotides, the CDR3 is TGTGCCACCAGCTCGAGACGGGACAGAGCCTACGAGCAGTACTTC. Amino acid sequence: CATSSRRDRAYEQYF.

This chain uses TRBV15 with TRBJ1-5, with D unclear. V lost 0 bases and J 8 bases, leaving 11 bases between the germline ends. Germline V gene data show CDR1 as LNHNV and CDR2 as YYDKDF (reference sequence). The CDR3 totals 14 residues. CDR3 sequence reads: CATSRDSPSEPQHF. CDR3 coding DNA: TGTGCCACCAGCAGAGACTCCCCCTCGGAGCCCCAGCATTTT.

CDR3: CASSKQGELLGSEQFF. For the CDR3, the DNA is TGTGCCAGCAGCAAGCAAGGGGAATTACTCGGTAGTGAGCAGTTCTTC. This rearrangement joins TRBV21-1 to TRBJ2-1; the D call of TRBD1 is as the table states it, not checked on the DNA. TRBV21-1 is a listed pseudogene. The CDR3 has 16 amino acids.

This clone was counted once. V usage is TRBV6-5 and J usage is TRBJ2-7; the D gene is possibly TRBD1 (8 bases). CDR1 is MNHEY and CDR2 is SVGAGI in the germline V gene. V gave up 6 bases and J gave up 0 bases, with 15 bases separating them. The CDR3 consists of 15 residues. CDR3 bases: TGTGCCAGCAGCCAGGGGGCTAGCGGCTCCTACGAGCAGTACTTC. This gives the protein CASSQGASGSYEQYF.

This chain uses TRBV7-9 with TRBJ1-2; D not resolved. V gave up 1 base and J gave up 4 bases, with 7 bases separating them. Germline V gives CDR1 SEHNR, CDR2 FQNEAQ (reference sequence). The CDR3 is 13 amino acids. The CDR3 nucleotides are TGTGCCAGCAGCTTAGTACGGTCCTATGGCTACACCTTC. Protein sequence: CASSLVRSYGYTF.

This chain links TRBV5-1 with TRBJ2-7, with a tentative D call TRBD1 (6 bases). V was pared by 3 bases and J by 0 bases, with 22 bases between. This CDR3 has 18 residues. Germline values: CDR1 SGHRS, CDR2 YFSETQ. CDR3: CASSYGGGPSGSSYEQYF. DNA for the CDR3: TGCGCCAGCAGCTACGGTGGGGGCCCCTCGGGGAGCTCCTACGAGCAGTACTTC.

CDR3 sequence (DNA): TGTGCCAGCAGTTACAGCAGGGCTAACTCTGGAAACACCATATATTTT. Translated, it gives CASSYSRANSGNTIYF. This chain joins TRBV5-4 and TRBJ1-3; possibly TRBD1 for D (5 bases). V was clipped by 5 bases and J by 0 bases, with 15 bases between them. In germline, CDR1 is SGHNT, CDR2 YYREEE (reference sequence). The length of the CDR3 is 16 residues.

The rearrangement joins TRBV6-4 to TRBJ1-6, with D tentatively TRBD1 (5 bases). Germline V lookup: CDR1 MRHNA, CDR2 SNTAGT. The CDR3 has 13 amino acids. With 3 bases removed from V and 9 bases from J, the gap between germline ends came to 9 bases. CDR3 DNA: TGTGCCAGCAGTGAACAGGTCGGTTCACCCCTCCACTTT. This codes for CASSEQVGSPLHF.

As DNA, the CDR3 is TGTGCCAGCAGCCATCGCACACAAAACACCGGGGAGCTGTTTTTT. Translation: CASSHRTQNTGELFF. This rearrangement joins TRBV7-8 to TRBJ2-2; D gene ambiguous. The germline V and J ends were trimmed by 5 bases and 2 bases, with 12 bases remaining between them. From germline, CDR1 is SGHVS and CDR2 FQNEAQ. CDR3 length: 15 amino acids.

The chain uses TRBV4-3 and TRBJ1-4; 8 positions agree with TRBD1. The CDR3 has 17 residues. Germline V gives CDR1 LGHNA, CDR2 YSLEER. The J segment lost 11 bases and the V segment lost 0 bases, leaving 14 bases of the junction unmatched. As DNA, the CDR3 is TGCGCCAGCAGCCAAGAAAGACCAGGGGGCGCAGGATGGAAACTGTTTTTT. It specifies CASSQERPGGAGWKLFF.

The V call is TRBV5-6, the J call TRBJ2-7; D gene ambiguous. Germline assignment: CDR1 SGHDT and CDR2 YYEEEE. The germline V and J ends were trimmed by 0 bases and 2 bases, with 9 bases remaining between them. This CDR3 region has 14 residues. The CDR3: CASSLDLNPYEQYF. The CDR3 DNA is TGTGCCAGCAGCTTGGATCTGAACCCCTACGAGCAGTACTTC. Using reference TRBV5-6 and TRBJ2-7 for the parts outside the CDR3, the full variable domain is DAGVTQSPTHLIKTRGQQVTLRCSPKSGHDTVSWYQQALGQGPQFIFQYYEEEERQRGNFPDRFSGHQFPNYSSELNVNALLLGDSALYLCASSLDLNPYEQYFGPGTRLTVT.

This clone showed up just once. This sequence joins TRBV5-1 and TRBJ2-3; D is unresolved. The CDR3 extends over 11 amino acids. V lost 0 bases, J lost 6 bases, and 2 bases lay in between. Germline V gene lookup returns CDR1 SGHRS and CDR2 YFSETQ. CDR3 loop: CASSLEDTQYF. DNA of the CDR3: TGCGCCAGCAGCTTGGAGGATACGCAGTATTTT. The whole variable domain, filled in from reference TRBV5-1 and TRBJ2-3, reads KAGVTQTPRYLIKTRGQQVTLSCSPISGHRSVSWYQQTPGQGLQFLFEYFSETQRNKGNFPGRFSGRQFSNSRSEMNVSTLELGDSALYLCASSLEDTQYFGPGTRLTVL.

The chain uses TRBV7-9 and TRBJ1-1, with 9 bases that match TRBD1. CDR3 length equals 12 residues. CDR1 is SEHNR and CDR2 is FQNEAQ in the germline V gene (reference sequence). V shed 1 base and J 10 bases; nucleotides not matched to a gene: 1. The CDR3 is CASSLGQGGAFF. CDR3 DNA sequence: TGTGCCAGCAGCTTAGGACAGGGGGGAGCTTTCTTT.

This chain uses TRBV7-2 with TRBJ1-5, with TRBD1 matching over 8 bases. Germline trimming cut 1 base from V and 9 bases from J; bases unmatched to any gene: 8. CDR3 length: 15 amino acids. Germline V CDR1 and CDR2: SGHTA, FQGNSA. CDR3 loop: CASSLVGQGAGPQHF. CDR3 DNA sequence: TGTGCCAGCAGCTTAGTCGGACAGGGCGCGGGGCCCCAGCATTTT.

The chain is built from TRBV2 and TRBJ2-3; no clear D gene. Trimming left V 6 bases short and J 0 bases short, with 10 bases between. The CDR3 length is 14 residues. CDR1 is SNHLY, CDR2 FYNNEI, per germline. CDR3 loop: CASRGKASTDTQYF. CDR3 DNA sequence: TGTGCCAGCAGAGGCAAGGCTAGCACAGATACGCAGTATTTT.

This clone has only one observation. The chain is built from TRBV19 and TRBJ2-5; 11 positions agree with TRBD2. The CDR3 covers 14 residues. CDR1 is LNHDA and CDR2 is SQIVND in the germline V gene (reference sequence). V gave up 5 bases and J gave up 3 bases; unmatched junction bases: 2. CDR3 sequence reads: CASSLGLAEETQYF. Written as DNA, the CDR3 is TGTGCCAGTAGTTTGGGACTAGCGGAAGAGACCCAGTACTTC.

The V gene is TRBV5-6, the J gene TRBJ1-2; D uncertain. V shed 4 bases and J shed 4 bases, with 20 bases lying between them. This CDR3 spans 16 amino acids. CDR1 and CDR2 from the germline V gene are SGHDT and YYEEEE. The CDR3 region is CASSETLYPGGYGYTF. CDR3 nucleotide sequence: TGTGCCAGCAGCGAAACTCTATACCCCGGCGGCTATGGCTACACCTTC. Filled out from reference TRBV5-6 and TRBJ1-2, the complete variable domain reads DAGVTQSPTHLIKTRGQQVTLRCSPKSGHDTVSWYQQALGQGPQFIFQYYEEEERQRGNFPDRFSGHQFPNYSSELNVNALLLGDSALYLCASSETLYPGGYGYTFGSGTRLTVV.

V and J are TRBV19 and TRBJ1-2; no definite D call. The CDR3 covers 12 residues. Germline CDR1 is LNHDA and CDR2 is SQIVND (reference sequence). V lost 10 bases, J lost 3 bases, and 12 bases lay in between. CDR3 in DNA: TGTGCCACCTCGGACGGGTACTATGGCTACACCTTC. This gives the protein CATSDGYYGYTF.

The chain combines TRBV20-1 with TRBJ1-5, with D tentatively TRBD1 (5 bases). Trimming took 3 bases from V and 3 from J, leaving 15 bases between them. Looked up from germline, CDR1 is DFQATT and CDR2 is SNEGSKA (reference sequence). The CDR3 has 15 amino acids. CDR3 loop: CSASKDGTSNQPQHF. DNA of the CDR3: TGCAGTGCTAGTAAAGACGGGACGTCCAATCAGCCCCAGCATTTT.

The J gene is TRBJ2-2, the V gene TRBV28; 12 bases map to TRBD2. CDR1 is MDHEN and CDR2 is SYDVKM in the germline V gene. V gave up 4 bases and J gave up 2 bases; unmatched junction bases: 5. This CDR3 spans 17 amino acids. The CDR3 coding sequence is TGTGCCAGCAGTTCAAGGACTAGCGGGGTTAACACCGGGGAGCTGTTTTTT. Translation gives CASSSRTSGVNTGELFF.

J is TRBJ2-7 and V is TRBV10-3; 8 bases align to TRBD1. V dropped 10 bases and J dropped 4; count of bases not matched to a gene: 6. Germline V gene data show CDR1 as ENHRY and CDR2 as SYGVKD. The CDR3 sequence is 12 residues long. CDR3 protein: CASRTGKYEQYF. CDR3 sequence (DNA): TGTGCCAGTCGGACAGGGAAGTACGAGCAGTACTTC.

The genes are TRBV7-3 and TRBJ2-2; TRBD2 matches 10 bases. The V gene's germline CDR1 is SGHTA and CDR2 FQGTGA. With V trimmed by 5 bases and J by 10 bases, 10 bases remained unmatched. This CDR3 has 15 amino acids. The DNA of the CDR3 is TGTGCCAGCAGCGGCGGAACTAGCGGGATTACGGAGCTGTTTTTT. Amino acid sequence: CASSGGTSGITELFF.

The chain uses TRBV28 and TRBJ1-6, with TRBD1 matching over 10 bases. Germline CDR1 reads MDHEN; CDR2 reads SYDVKM. Trimming removed 4 bases from V and 9 bases from J; junction bases left unmatched: 12. The CDR3 is 17 residues long. DNA for the CDR3: TGTGCCAGCAGTTCACTAACTAGACAGGGGGCTTCTTCACCCCTCCACTTT. Residues: CASSSLTRQGASSPLHF.

This chain connects TRBV27 to TRBJ1-4, with D hard to call. The germline gives CDR1 MNHEY, CDR2 SMNVEV (reference sequence). Trimming removed 5 bases from V and 4 bases from J, with 17 bases in between. The CDR3 contains 16 residues. The CDR3 DNA is TGTGCCAGCAGTCCAGCAAAGAAAGCCAATAATGAAAAACTGTTTTTT. Protein: CASSPAKKANNEKLFF.